This TCR beta chain was identified in a study of blood T cells in healthy people across ages. Study-level results: While age rose, TCR beta diversity per million T cells dropped in a roughly linear way.

The V and J ends lost 5 bases and 6 bases, in that order; junction bases with no gene match: 10. CDR1 is DFQATT, CDR2 SNEGSKA, per germline (reference sequence). This CDR3 is 14 amino acids long. This clonotype was observed a handful of times. Its matching antigen is unknown. A second PCR, run for about 7 to 11 cycles, used a sample-barcoded 5' primer plus a J-beta primer mix. Each cDNA molecule was tagged by a template-switch adaptor with 12 random nucleotides. TCRdb re-called the 5' RACE reads through MiXCR, storing one row per CDR3 protein. The table has some 1.7 million distinct CDR3 sequences, 28% seen once.

The clonotype was recovered from a woman aged 30 to 39 in good health. The chain recombines TRBV20-1 with TRBJ2-1; 7 positions match TRBD2. Sequenced input: blood. For the CDR3, the DNA is TGCAGTGCTCGTAGGTCTAGCGGATTCAATGAGCAGTTCTTC. Its protein product is CSARRSSGFNEQFF.